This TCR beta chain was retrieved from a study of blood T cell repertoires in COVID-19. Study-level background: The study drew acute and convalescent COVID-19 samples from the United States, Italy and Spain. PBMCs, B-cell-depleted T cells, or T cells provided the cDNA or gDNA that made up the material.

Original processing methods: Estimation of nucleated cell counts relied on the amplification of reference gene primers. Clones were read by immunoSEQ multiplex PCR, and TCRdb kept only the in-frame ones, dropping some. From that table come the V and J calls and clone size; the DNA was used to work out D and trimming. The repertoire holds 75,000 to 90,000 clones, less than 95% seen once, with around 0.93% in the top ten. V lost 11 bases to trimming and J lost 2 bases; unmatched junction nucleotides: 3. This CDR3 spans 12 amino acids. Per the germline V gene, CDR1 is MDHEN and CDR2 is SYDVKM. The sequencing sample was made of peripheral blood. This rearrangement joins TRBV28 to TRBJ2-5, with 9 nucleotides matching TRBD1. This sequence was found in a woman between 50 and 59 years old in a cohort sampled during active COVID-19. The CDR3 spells CAAGTGQETQYF. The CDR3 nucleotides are TGTGCCGCCGGGACAGGGCAAGAGACCCAGTACTTC.